This passage covers 15 T cell receptor beta chains from one sample sequenced in a study of tumor-infiltrating lymphocytes in oesophageal squamous cell carcinoma. TCRdb ran MiXCR on the PCR reads and lists one entry per CDR3 protein. The sample carries about 15,000 distinct CDR3 sequences, roughly 50% recorded once. The sequencing input was esophageal tumor tissue. Receptor source: a male donor with esophageal squamous cell carcinoma.

The V call is TRBV11-2, the J call TRBJ2-5, with 8 bases that match TRBD2. Gene TRBJ2-1 matches the end of the DNA better, so the J call may be wrong. This CDR3 is 16 amino acids long. The germline V gene has CDR1 SGHAT and CDR2 FQNNGV. This CDR3 is CASSLTGGPPRDEQFF. The CDR3 nucleotides read TGTGCCAGCAGCTTAACGGGAGGGCCCCCGAGGGATGAGCAGTTCTTC.

This clonotype has ten or more counts. Because the CDR3 is missing its conserved closing phenylalanine or tryptophan, this is likely a read error. The DNA is left out, because the CDR3 cannot be placed on it with certainty; the CDR3 is given as TCRdb lists it. This rearrangement joins TRBV28 to TRBJ2-7; the table's TRBD1 call for D was not verified on the DNA. Per germline, CDR1 MDHEN and CDR2 SYDVKM. Termini included, the CDR3 measures 14 amino acids. The CDR3 reads CASNRGTRGYTFGS.

A note on this clonotype: Germline and junction disagree at one end, which may indicate a read error. The genes are TRBV6-2 or TRBV6-3 and TRBJ2-5; D call uncertain. The germline CDR1 and CDR2 sequences are MNHEY and SVGEGT. This CDR3 region has 8 residues. The CDR3 sequence is CASSPHPF. Written as DNA, the CDR3 is TGTGCCAGCAGTCCCCATCCCTTC.

By its share, this clonotype is medium-sized. The CDR3 bases are TGTGCCAGCAGCGCAAGGTGGGGGGACCCCCCCTACCTACAGTATTTT. This encodes CASSARWGDPPYLQYF. The genes are TRBV7-2 and TRBJ2-3, with D perhaps TRBD2 (6 bases). Trimming took 5 bases from V and 12 from J, leaving 27 bases between them. Germline CDR1 is SGHTA and CDR2 is FQGNSA. The CDR3 contains 16 residues.

In this sample, this clonotype turned up many times. A read error is possible here, since a much larger clone lies one base away. This chain joins TRBV19 and TRBJ2-3; D gene ambiguous. The J call could be wrong; TRBJ2-7 is a better fit for the DNA end. CDR1 is LNHDA, CDR2 SQIVND, per germline (reference sequence). This CDR3 has 14 residues. CDR3 bases: TGTGCCAGTAGTATCCCGGGCCTGCCTGAAGAGCAGTACTTC. Translation: CASSIPGLPEEQYF.

V gene TRBV7-3 combines with J gene TRBJ2-2, with unresolved D. The V gene's germline CDR1 is SGHTA and CDR2 FQGTGA. The CDR3 has 14 amino acids. V was cut by 5 bases and J by 6 bases, with 13 bases left in between. The CDR3 region is CASSPFNGAGELFF. Written as DNA, the CDR3 is TGTGCCAGCAGCCCGTTCAATGGGGCCGGGGAGCTGTTTTTT.

CDR3 sequence reads: CASRKGLAGGFQNEQFF. Written as DNA, the CDR3 is TGCGCCAGCAGGAAGGGACTAGCGGGGGGGTTCCAAAATGAGCAGTTCTTC. The chain recombines TRBV10-2 with TRBJ2-4; 16 bases are a match to TRBD2. The DNA matches TRBJ2-1 better at its end, which makes the J call doubtful. The CDR3 totals 17 residues. The V gene's germline CDR1 is WSHSY and CDR2 SAAADI.

This chain uses TRBV6-6 with TRBJ2-7; D may match TRBD1 or TRBD2 (5 bases each). The assigned J gene may be wrong: the sequence end matches TRBJ2-1 better. Germline V lookup: CDR1 MNHNY, CDR2 SVGAGI (reference sequence). This CDR3 is built from 13 residues. The CDR3 sequence: CASTPRGLGYQFF. The DNA of the CDR3 is TGTGCCAGCACCCCCCGGGGCCTGGGGTACCAGTTCTTC.

The chain combines TRBV30 with TRBJ1-6; D gene uncertain. The CDR3 runs to 15 residues. V lost 0 bases to trimming and J lost 9 bases, with 15 bases between them. Germline V gene data show CDR1 as GTSNPN and CDR2 as SVGIG (reference sequence). The CDR3 reads CAWSVAGEMSSPLHF. The CDR3 coding sequence is TGTGCCTGGAGTGTTGCTGGGGAAATGAGTTCACCCCTCCACTTT. The variable domain in full, with the rest retrieved from reference TRBV30 and TRBJ1-6, is SQTIHQWPATLVQPVGSPLSLECTVEGTSNPNLYWYRQAAGRGLQLLFYSVGIGQISSEVPQNLSASRPQDRQFILSSKKLLLSDSGFYLCAWSVAGEMSSPLHFGNGTRLTVT.

DNA for the CDR3: TGTGCCAGCAAGTGGACGGCGATGAACACTGAAGCTTTCTTT. Translation: CASKWTAMNTEAFF. The chain couples TRBV7-2 to TRBJ1-1; D unclear. With 7 bases removed from V and 0 bases from J, the gap between germline ends came to 12 bases. CDR1 and CDR2 from the germline V gene are SGHTA and FQGNSA. This CDR3 spans 14 amino acids.

CDR3 protein: CASSYSGHLQETQYF. In nucleotides, the CDR3 is TGTGCCAGCAGTTACTCGGGGCACCTCCAAGAGACCCAGTACTTC. The chain combines TRBV6-6 with TRBJ2-5; a possible D gene is TRBD1 (5 bases). The CDR3 contains 15 residues. V was pared by 0 bases and J by 1 base, with 9 bases between. Germline loops: CDR1 MNHNY, CDR2 SVGAGI (reference sequence).

The gene calls are TRBV6-1 and TRBJ2-4; possibly TRBD1 for D (6 bases). CDR3 length: 17 residues. Germline V lookup: CDR1 MNHNS, CDR2 SASEGT. Trimming removed 1 base from V and 0 bases from J, with 13 bases in between. The DNA of the CDR3 is TGTGCCAGCAGTGAAGGGACAGCTCCCCTAGCCAAAAACATTCAGTACTTC. This sequence encodes CASSEGTAPLAKNIQYF.

V gene TRBV6-1 combines with J gene TRBJ1-6; the D gene is possibly TRBD1 (5 bases). V was pared by 2 bases and J by 7 bases, with 9 bases between. Per the germline V gene, CDR1 is MNHNS and CDR2 is SASEGT. The CDR3 loop spans 14 amino acids. In DNA, the CDR3 is TGTGCCAGCAGTGAATATCGGGGGAATTCACCCCTCCACTTT. Translation gives CASSEYRGNSPLHF.

This clonotype was detected only a few times. The chain joins TRBV5-1 to TRBJ2-7, with a tentative D call TRBD1 (6 bases). The J call is uncertain, as TRBJ2-1 better fits the DNA end. This CDR3 region has 14 residues. Germline V gives CDR1 SGHRS, CDR2 YFSETQ. CDR3 DNA: TGCGCCAGCAGCGAGGACAGTTCCTACAATGAGCAGTTCTTC. It is translated as CASSEDSSYNEQFF.

The chain employs TRBV7-2 and TRBJ2-5; TRBD2 matches at 9 bases. V lost 1 base and J lost 5; bases outside the gene matches: 8. The CDR3 extends over 16 amino acids. CDR1 and CDR2 from the germline V gene are SGHTA and FQGNSA. The CDR3 loop reads CASSLGGGGAGETQYF. The CDR3 nucleotides read TGTGCCAGCAGCTTAGGTGGCGGGGGGGCGGGGGAGACCCAGTACTTC. The whole variable domain, remainder taken from reference TRBV7-2 and TRBJ2-5, is GAGVSQSPSNKVTEKGKDVELRCDPISGHTALYWYRQSLGQGLEFLIYFQGNSAPDKSGLPSDRFSAERTGGSVSTLTIQRTQQEDSAVYLCASSLGGGGAGETQYFGPGTRLLVL.